This T cell receptor beta chain was captured in a study of somatic mutations in cytotoxic T cells in rheumatoid arthritis. Looking at the study overall: Patients had 25 to 30 ml EDTA blood drawn right after diagnosis, before any treatment. The authors flow-sorted some V beta antibody-stained T-cell populations at nearly 100% purity, including V beta1+ cells that they sequenced for TCRB.

Worth noting for this clone: The target antigen is unknown.

V was pared by 3 bases and J by 2 bases, with 14 bases between. The germline V gene encodes CDR1 KGHSH and CDR2 LQKENI. The CDR3 runs to 15 residues. The protocol was immunoSEQ multiplex PCR, while the TCRdb copy is restricted to in-frame clones and leaves out a portion. Here the sample spans some 14,000 clones, 85% to 95% being singletons. Study outcomes and limitations: The clonality of CD8+ T cells was not significantly different between rheumatoid arthritis patients and age-matched healthy controls. CD8+ clonality rose with age in rheumatoid arthritis patients, unlike in healthy controls.

The chain combines TRBV18 with TRBJ2-7; tentative D call: TRBD2 (6 bases). The clonotype originates from a man between 70 and 80 years old with rheumatoid arthritis. Specimen: CD4+ T cells sorted from blood. CDR3 DNA: TGTGCCAGCTCACCGGCCGGGACTGAGACCTACGAGCAGTACTTC. It specifies CASSPAGTETYEQYF.